This T cell receptor (beta chain) stems from a study of T-cell memory formation after mild COVID-19. This clonotype occurred many times. Germline-derived CDR1 and CDR2 are LNHNV and YYDKDF (reference sequence). The length of the CDR3 is 15 residues. V was pared by 0 bases and J by 3 bases, with 12 bases between. One entry per CDR3 protein, called by TCRdb with MiXCR from the 5' RACE reads. This table has 150,000 to 200,000 distinct CDR3 sequences, approximately 10% appearing once. V gene TRBV15 combines with J gene TRBJ2-7; unclear D gene. The receptor comes from a man aged 18 to 29 who had mild COVID-19 (a few samples of this study predate the infection). Cell type and time point are not known. The sample comprised PBMCs or a T cell subset sorted from them (not recorded which). CDR3 in DNA: TGTGCCACCAGCAGAGACTCCATCTCGGGCTACGAGCAGTACTTC. It specifies CATSRDSISGYEQYF.